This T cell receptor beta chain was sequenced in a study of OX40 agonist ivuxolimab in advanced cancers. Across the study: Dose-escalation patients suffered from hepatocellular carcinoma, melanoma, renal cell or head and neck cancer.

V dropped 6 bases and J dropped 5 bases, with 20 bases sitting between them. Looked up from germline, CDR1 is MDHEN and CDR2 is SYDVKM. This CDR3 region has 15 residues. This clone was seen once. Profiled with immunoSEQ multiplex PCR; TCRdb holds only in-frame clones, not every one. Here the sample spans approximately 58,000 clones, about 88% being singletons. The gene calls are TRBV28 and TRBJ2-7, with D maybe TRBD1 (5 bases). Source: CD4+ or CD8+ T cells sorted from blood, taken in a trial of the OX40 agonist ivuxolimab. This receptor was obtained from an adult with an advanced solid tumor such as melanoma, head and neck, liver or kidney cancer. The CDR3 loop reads CASSPGQGYGHEQYF. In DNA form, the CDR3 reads TGTGCCAGCAGCCCCGGGCAGGGATATGGCCACGAGCAGTACTTC.